By share, the clone carrying this T cell receptor (beta chain) counts as medium-sized. These data come from a study of T cell repertoires in aging, cancer and after chemotherapy. Study-level background: Roughly 8.8 million TCR reads made up the full dataset.

TRB rearrangements spanning V, D and J were amplified using mixed TRB-A/B primers. TCRdb passed the multiplex PCR reads through MiXCR, listing each CDR3 protein once. The table shows some 11,000 distinct CDR3 sequences, with roughly 30% occurring only once. This CDR3 has 15 residues. Between the trimmed V and J ends, which lost 5 bases and 2 bases, there was a span of 16 bases. CDR1 is MNHNS and CDR2 is SASEGT in the germline V gene. Amplification of TCR beta used genomic DNA extracted from peripheral blood. The sequenced material came from blood. The chain has TRBV6-1 and TRBJ2-7; D is perhaps TRBD2 (5 bases). The receptor's source is a human donor in good health. CDR3 residues: CASSMGAAGPYEQYF. The CDR3 coding sequence is TGTGCCAGCAGTATGGGAGCAGCTGGCCCCTACGAGCAGTACTTC.